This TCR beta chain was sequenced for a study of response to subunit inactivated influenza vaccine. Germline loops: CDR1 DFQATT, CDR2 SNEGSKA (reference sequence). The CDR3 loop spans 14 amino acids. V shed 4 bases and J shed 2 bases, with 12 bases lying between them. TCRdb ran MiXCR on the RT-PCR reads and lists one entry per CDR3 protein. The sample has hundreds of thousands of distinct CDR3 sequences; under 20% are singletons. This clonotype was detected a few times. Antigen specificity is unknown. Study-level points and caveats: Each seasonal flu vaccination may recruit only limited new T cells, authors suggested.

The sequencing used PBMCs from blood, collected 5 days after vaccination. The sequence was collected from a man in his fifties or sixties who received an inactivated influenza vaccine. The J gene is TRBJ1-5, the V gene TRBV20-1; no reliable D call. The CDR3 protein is CSANPWVGNQPQHF. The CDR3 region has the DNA TGCAGTGCTAATCCTTGGGTAGGCAATCAGCCCCAGCATTTT.